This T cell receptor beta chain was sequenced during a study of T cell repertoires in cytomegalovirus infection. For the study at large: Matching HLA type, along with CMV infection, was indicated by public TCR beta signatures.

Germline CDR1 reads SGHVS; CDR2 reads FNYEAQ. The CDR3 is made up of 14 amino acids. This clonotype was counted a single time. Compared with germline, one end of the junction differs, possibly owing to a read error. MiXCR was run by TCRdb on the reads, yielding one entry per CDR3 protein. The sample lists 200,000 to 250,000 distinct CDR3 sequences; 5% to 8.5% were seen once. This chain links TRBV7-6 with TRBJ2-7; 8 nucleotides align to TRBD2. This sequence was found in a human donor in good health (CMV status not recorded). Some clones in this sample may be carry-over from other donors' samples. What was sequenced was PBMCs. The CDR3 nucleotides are TGTACCAGCCGCTTAGCGGGGCAGGGCTACGAGCAGTACTTC. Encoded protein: CTSRLAGQGYEQYF.